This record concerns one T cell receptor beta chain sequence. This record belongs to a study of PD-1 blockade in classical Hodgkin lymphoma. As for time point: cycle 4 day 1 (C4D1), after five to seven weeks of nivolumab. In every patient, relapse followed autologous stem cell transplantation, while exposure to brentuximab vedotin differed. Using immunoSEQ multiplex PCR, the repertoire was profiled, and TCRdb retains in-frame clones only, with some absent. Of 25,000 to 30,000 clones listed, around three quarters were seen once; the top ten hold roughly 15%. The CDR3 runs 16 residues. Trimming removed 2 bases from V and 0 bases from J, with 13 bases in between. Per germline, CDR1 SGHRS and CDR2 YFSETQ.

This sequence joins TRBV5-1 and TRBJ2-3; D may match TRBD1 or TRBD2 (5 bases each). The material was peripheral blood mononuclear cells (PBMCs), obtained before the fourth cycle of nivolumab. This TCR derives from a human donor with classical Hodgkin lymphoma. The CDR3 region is CASSFRDRTSTDTQYF. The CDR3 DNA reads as TGCGCCAGCAGCTTCCGGGACCGAACTAGCACAGATACGCAGTATTTT. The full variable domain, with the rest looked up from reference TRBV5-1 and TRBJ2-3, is KAGVTQTPRYLIKTRGQQVTLSCSPISGHRSVSWYQQTPGQGLQFLFEYFSETQRNKGNFPGRFSGRQFSNSRSEMNVSTLELGDSALYLCASSFRDRTSTDTQYFGPGTRLTVL.